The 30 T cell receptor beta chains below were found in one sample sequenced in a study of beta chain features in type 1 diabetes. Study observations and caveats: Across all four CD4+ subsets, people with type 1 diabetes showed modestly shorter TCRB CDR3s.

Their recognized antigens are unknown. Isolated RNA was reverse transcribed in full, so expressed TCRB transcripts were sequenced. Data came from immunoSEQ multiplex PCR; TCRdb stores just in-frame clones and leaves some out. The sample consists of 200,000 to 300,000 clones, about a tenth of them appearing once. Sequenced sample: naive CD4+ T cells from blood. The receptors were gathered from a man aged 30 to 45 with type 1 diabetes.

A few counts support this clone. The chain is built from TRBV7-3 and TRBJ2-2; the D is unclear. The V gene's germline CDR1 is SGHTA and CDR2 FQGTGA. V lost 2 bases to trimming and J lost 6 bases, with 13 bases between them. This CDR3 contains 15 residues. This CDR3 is CASSLLNLEAGELFF. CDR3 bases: TGTGCCAGCAGCTTATTGAACCTAGAGGCCGGGGAGCTGTTTTTT.

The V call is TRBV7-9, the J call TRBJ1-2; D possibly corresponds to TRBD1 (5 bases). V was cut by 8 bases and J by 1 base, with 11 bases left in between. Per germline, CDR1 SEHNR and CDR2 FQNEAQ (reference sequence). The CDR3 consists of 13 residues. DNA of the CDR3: TGTGCCAGCTCCCAGGGCTTTAACTATGGCTACACCTTC. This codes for CASSQGFNYGYTF.

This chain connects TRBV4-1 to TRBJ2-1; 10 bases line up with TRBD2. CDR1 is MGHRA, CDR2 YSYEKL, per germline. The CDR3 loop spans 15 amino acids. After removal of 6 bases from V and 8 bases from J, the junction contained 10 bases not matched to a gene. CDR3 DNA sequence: TGCGCCAGCAGACACCTTCTAGCGGGGGTTTATGAGCAGTTCTTC. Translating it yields CASRHLLAGVYEQFF.

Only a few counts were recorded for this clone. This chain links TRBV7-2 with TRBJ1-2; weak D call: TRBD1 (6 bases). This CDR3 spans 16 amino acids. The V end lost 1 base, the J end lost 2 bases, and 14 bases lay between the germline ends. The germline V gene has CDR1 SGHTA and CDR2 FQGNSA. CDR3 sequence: CASSLGGLAQNYGYTF. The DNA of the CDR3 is TGTGCCAGCAGCTTAGGGGGGCTGGCGCAAAACTATGGCTACACCTTC.

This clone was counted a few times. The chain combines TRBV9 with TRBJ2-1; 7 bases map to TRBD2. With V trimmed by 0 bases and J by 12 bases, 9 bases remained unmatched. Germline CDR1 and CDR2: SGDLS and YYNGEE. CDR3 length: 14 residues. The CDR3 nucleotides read TGTGCCAGCAGCGTAGGACTCCCGCCGGGGGGGCAGTTCTTC. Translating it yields CASSVGLPPGGQFF. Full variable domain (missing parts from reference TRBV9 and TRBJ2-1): DSGVTQTPKHLITATGQRVTLRCSPRSGDLSVYWYQQSLDQGLQFLIQYYNGEERAKGNILERFSAQQFPDLHSELNLSSLELGDSALYFCASSVGLPPGGQFFGPGTRLTVL.

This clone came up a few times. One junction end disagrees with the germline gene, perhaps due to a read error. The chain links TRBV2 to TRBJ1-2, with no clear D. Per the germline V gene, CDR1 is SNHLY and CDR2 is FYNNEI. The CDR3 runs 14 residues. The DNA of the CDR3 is TGTGCCAGCATTGAAGGGTTCCGGGTAAGCGGCTACACCTTC. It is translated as CASIEGFRVSGYTF.

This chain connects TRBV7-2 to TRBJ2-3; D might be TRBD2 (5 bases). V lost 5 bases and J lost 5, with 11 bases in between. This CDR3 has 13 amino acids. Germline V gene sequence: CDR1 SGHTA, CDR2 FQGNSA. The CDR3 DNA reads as TGTGCCAGCAGCCAAATCGGAGGAGATACGCAGTATTTT. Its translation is CASSQIGGDTQYF.

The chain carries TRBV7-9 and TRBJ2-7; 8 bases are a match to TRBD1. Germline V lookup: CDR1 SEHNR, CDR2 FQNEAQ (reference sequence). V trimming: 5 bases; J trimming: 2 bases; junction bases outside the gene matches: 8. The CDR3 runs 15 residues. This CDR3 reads CASSPRTGFAYEQYF. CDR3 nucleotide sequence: TGTGCCAGCAGCCCCAGGACAGGGTTTGCCTACGAGCAGTACTTC.

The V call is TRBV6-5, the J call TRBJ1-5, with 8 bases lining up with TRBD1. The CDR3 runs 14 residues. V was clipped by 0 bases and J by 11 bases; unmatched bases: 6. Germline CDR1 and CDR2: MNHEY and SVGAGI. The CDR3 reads CASSYSRTGTAQHF. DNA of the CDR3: TGTGCCAGCAGTTACTCTAGGACAGGGACGGCCCAGCATTTT.

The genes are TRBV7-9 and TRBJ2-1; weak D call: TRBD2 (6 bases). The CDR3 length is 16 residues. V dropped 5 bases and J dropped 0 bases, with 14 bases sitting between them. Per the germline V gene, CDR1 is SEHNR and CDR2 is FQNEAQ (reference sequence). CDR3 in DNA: TGTGCCAGCAGCCCCCGCCGGGGGTCCTCCTACAATGAGCAGTTCTTC. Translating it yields CASSPRRGSSYNEQFF.

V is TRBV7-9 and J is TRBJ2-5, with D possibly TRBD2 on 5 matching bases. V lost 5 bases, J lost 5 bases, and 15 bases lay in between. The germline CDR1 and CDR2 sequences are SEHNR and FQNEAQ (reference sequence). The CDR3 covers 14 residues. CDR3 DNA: TGTGCCAGCAGCCCCGTAATTGGGAGTGAGACCCAGTACTTC. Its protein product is CASSPVIGSETQYF.

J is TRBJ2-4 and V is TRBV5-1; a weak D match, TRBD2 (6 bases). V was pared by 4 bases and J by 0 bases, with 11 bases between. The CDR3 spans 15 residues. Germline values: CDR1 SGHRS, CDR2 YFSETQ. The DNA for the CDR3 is TGCGCCAGCAGCCCGGAGGGGACAGCCAAAAACATTCAGTACTTC. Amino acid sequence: CASSPEGTAKNIQYF.

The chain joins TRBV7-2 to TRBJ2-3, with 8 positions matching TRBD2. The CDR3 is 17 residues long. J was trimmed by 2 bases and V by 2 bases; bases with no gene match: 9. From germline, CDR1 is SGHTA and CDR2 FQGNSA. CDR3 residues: CASSLRFLAGNTDTQYF. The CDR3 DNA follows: TGTGCCAGCAGCTTACGGTTCCTAGCGGGTAACACAGATACGCAGTATTTT.

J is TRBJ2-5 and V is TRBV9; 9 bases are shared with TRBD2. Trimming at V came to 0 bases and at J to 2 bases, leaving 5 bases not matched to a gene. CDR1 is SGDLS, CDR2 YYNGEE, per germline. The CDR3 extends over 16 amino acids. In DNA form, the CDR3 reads TGTGCCAGCAGCGTAGAGTTGCGGGGGGGACAAGAGACCCAGTACTTC. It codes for CASSVELRGGQETQYF.

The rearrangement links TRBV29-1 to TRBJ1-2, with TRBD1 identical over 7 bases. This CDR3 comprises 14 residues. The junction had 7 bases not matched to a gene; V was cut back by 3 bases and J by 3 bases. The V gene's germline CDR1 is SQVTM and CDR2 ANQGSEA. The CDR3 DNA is TGCAGCGTTGACCAAGGGGGCATTTACTATGGCTACACCTTC. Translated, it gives CSVDQGGIYYGYTF.

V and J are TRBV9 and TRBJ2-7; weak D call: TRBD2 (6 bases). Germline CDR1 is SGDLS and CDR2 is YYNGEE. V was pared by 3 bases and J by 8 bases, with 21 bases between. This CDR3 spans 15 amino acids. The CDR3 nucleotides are TGTGCCAGCAGCGGGGGAGGCAGACTACAAAATCAGCAGTACTTC. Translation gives CASSGGGRLQNQQYF.

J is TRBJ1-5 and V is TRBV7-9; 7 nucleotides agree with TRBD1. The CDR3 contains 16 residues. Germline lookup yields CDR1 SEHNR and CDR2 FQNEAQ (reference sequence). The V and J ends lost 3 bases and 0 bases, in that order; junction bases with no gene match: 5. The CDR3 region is CASSFWTGYSNQPQHF. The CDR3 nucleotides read TGTGCCAGCAGCTTCTGGACAGGTTATAGCAATCAGCCCCAGCATTTT.

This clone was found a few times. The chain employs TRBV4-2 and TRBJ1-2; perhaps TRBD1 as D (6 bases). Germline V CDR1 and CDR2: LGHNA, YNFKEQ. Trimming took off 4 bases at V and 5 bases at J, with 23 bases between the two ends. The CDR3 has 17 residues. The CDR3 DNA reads TGTGCCAGCAGCCCACAGACAGGTGGCAGGGCTAGGTATGGCTACACCTTC. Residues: CASSPQTGGRARYGYTF.

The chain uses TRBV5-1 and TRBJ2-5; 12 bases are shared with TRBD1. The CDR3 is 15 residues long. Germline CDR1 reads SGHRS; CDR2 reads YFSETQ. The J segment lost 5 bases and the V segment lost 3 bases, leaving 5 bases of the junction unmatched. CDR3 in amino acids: CASSSGTGGMETQYF. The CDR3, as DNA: TGCGCCAGCAGCTCCGGGACAGGGGGCATGGAGACCCAGTACTTC.

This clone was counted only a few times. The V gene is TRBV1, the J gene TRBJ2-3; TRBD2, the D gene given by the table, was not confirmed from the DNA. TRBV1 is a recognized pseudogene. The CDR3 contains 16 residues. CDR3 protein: CTSSPGLAGNTDTQYF. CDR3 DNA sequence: TGCACCAGCAGTCCGGGACTAGCGGGGAACACAGATACGCAGTATTTT.

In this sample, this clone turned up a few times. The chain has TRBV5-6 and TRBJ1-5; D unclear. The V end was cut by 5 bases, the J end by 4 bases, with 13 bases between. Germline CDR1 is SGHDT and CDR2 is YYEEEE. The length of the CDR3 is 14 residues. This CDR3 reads CASSGQFANQPQHF. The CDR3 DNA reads TGTGCCAGCAGTGGGCAGTTCGCTAATCAGCCCCAGCATTTT.

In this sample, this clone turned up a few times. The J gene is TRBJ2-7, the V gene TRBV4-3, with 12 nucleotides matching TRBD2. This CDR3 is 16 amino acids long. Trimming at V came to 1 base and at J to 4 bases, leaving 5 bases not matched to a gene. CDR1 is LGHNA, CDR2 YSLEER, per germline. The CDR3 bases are TGCGCCAGCAGCCAAGGGTTGACTAGCGGGGGATACGAGCAGTACTTC. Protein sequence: CASSQGLTSGGYEQYF.

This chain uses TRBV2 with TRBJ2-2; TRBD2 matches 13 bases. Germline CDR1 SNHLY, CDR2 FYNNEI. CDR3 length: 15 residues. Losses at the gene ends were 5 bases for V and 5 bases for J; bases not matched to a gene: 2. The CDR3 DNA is TGTGCCAGCAGTAAGGGACTAGCGGGAACCGGGGAGCTGTTTTTT. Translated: CASSKGLAGTGELFF.

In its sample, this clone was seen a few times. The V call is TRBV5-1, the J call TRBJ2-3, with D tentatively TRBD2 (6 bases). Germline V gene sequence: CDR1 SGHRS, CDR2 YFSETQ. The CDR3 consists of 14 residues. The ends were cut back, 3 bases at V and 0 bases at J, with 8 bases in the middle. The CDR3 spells CASSWGTSTDTQYF. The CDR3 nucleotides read TGCGCCAGCAGCTGGGGGACTAGCACAGATACGCAGTATTTT.

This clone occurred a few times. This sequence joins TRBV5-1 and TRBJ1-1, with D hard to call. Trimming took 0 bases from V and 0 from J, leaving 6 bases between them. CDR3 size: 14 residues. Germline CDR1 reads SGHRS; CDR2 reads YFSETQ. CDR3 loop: CASSLDGLNTEAFF. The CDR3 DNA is TGCGCCAGCAGCTTGGACGGTTTGAACACTGAAGCTTTCTTT.

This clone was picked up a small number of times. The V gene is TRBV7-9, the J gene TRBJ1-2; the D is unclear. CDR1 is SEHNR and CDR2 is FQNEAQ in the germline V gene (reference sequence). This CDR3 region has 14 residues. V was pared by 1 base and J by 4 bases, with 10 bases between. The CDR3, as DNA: TGTGCCAGCAGCTTAGTTCGCCAGATCTATGGCTACACCTTC. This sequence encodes CASSLVRQIYGYTF.

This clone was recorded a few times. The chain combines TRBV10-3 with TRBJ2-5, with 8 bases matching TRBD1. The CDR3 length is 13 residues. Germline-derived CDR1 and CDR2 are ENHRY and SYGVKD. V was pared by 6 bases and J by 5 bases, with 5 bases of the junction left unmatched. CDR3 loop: CAIRAGGDETQYF. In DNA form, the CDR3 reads TGTGCCATCAGAGCAGGGGGCGACGAGACCCAGTACTTC.

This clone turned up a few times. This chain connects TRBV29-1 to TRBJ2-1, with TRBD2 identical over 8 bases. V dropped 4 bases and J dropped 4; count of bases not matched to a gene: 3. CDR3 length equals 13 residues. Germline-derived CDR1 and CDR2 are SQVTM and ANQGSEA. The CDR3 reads CSVGGGKYNEQFF. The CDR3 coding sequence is TGCAGCGTTGGCGGGGGGAAATACAATGAGCAGTTCTTC.

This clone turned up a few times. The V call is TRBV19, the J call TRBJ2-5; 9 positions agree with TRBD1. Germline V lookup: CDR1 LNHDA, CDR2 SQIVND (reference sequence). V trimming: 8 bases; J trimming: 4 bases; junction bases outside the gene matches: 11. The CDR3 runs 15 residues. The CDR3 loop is CASRRSGQGGETQYF. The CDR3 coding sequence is TGTGCCAGTCGACGGTCGGGACAGGGAGGAGAGACCCAGTACTTC.

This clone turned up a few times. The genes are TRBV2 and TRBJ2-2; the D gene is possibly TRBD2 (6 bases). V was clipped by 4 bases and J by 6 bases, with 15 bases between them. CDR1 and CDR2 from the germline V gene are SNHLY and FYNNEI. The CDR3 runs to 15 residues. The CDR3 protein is CASSGAGLRPGELFF. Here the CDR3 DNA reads TGTGCCAGCAGTGGTGCGGGGCTGCGGCCCGGGGAGCTGTTTTTT. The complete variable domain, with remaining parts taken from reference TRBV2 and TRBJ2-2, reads EPEVTQTPSHQVTQMGQEVILRCVPISNHLYFYWYRQILGQKVEFLVSFYNNEISEKSEIFDDQFSVERPDGSNFTLKIRSTKLEDSAMYFCASSGAGLRPGELFFGEGSRLTVL.